Presented here are 18 T cell receptor beta chains from one specimen sequenced in a study of regulatory T cells in long-lasting Graves disease. This sample's time point: newly diagnosed GD, antithyroid drugs for less than 3 months. PBMC-derived RNA was used for the TCR library. Combining iRepertoire HTBI primers with Arm-PCR of CDR3 regions, the authors built TCR beta libraries. Each CDR3 protein is one row after TCRdb ran MiXCR on the multiplex PCR reads. The sample contains 350,000 to 550,000 distinct CDR3 sequences, under 15% of which appear only once. These data were also filed under a second study, of T cells in Graves' hyperthyroidism and ophthalmopathy.

This specimen consisted of peripheral blood mononuclear cells (PBMCs), obtained at new diagnosis, from a patient treated with antithyroid drugs. Receptors were obtained from a woman under 40 with Graves disease.

This clonotype has only a few counts. The genes are TRBV10-3 and TRBJ2-5; the D is unclear. V shed 0 bases and J shed 0 bases, with 14 bases lying between them. Germline V gene lookup returns CDR1 ENHRY and CDR2 SYGVKD. The CDR3 covers 17 residues. CDR3: CAISESRLIGDQETQYF. The CDR3 nucleotides are TGTGCCATCAGTGAGTCGAGATTGATTGGGGACCAAGAGACCCAGTACTTC.

A remark on this clonotype: A much bigger clone sits one base away, suggesting this may be a read error. This chain uses TRBV2 with TRBJ2-5; tentatively, D is TRBD1 (6 bases). V gave up 7 bases and J gave up 9 bases, with 18 bases separating them. CDR1 and CDR2 (germline): SNHLY, FYNNEI. The CDR3 spans 13 residues. This chain's CDR3 is CASIAGGLESQYF. CDR3 coding DNA: TGTGCCAGCATAGCTGGGGGCTTGGAGTCCCAGTACTTC.

This clonotype was counted ten times or more. The chain recombines TRBV6-1 with TRBJ1-5; D unresolved. The CDR3 runs 15 residues. V was shortened by 3 bases and J by 0 bases, with 9 bases between the two germline ends. From germline, CDR1 is MNHNS and CDR2 SASEGT. CDR3 coding DNA: TGTGCCAGCAGTGAGGCCGGTGGTAGCAATCAGCCCCAGCATTTT. This gives the protein CASSEAGGSNQPQHF.

This sequence joins TRBV9 and TRBJ2-7, with 7 positions matching TRBD2. Trimming cost V 0 bases and J 4 bases; bases outside gene matches: 7. Germline CDR1 reads SGDLS; CDR2 reads YYNGEE. The CDR3 contains 15 residues. This CDR3 is CASSVAGGRSYEQYF. The DNA of the CDR3 is TGTGCCAGCAGCGTAGCTGGCGGGAGATCATACGAGCAGTACTTC. The entire variable domain, with the rest obtained from reference TRBV9 and TRBJ2-7, is as follows: DSGVTQTPKHLITATGQRVTLRCSPRSGDLSVYWYQQSLDQGLQFLIQYYNGEERAKGNILERFSAQQFPDLHSELNLSSLELGDSALYFCASSVAGGRSYEQYFGPGTRLTVT.

This clonotype was seen many times. The chain employs TRBV2 and TRBJ2-3; 7 bases map to TRBD1. The germline gives CDR1 SNHLY, CDR2 FYNNEI. The CDR3 runs to 14 residues. V lost 7 bases, J lost 4 bases, and 8 bases stayed unmatched. CDR3 region: CASNRDRVSDTQYF. The CDR3 DNA is TGTGCCAGCAACCGGGACAGAGTCTCAGATACGCAGTATTTT.

The sample holds a few counts of this clonotype. The J gene is TRBJ2-1, the V gene TRBV7-9, with unresolved D. This CDR3 has 12 amino acids. CDR1 is SEHNR, CDR2 FQNEAQ, per germline (reference sequence). Trimming left V 1 base short and J 8 bases short, with 6 bases between. Here the CDR3 DNA reads TGTGCCAGCAGCTTAGAGTCTTATGAGCAGTTCTTC. Protein product: CASSLESYEQFF.

This clonotype was detected ten times or more. At one boundary the junction diverges from the germline segment, which might be a read error. The chain is built from TRBV30 and TRBJ1-2; D remains ambiguous. The CDR3 loop spans 10 amino acids. Germline V gene sequence: CDR1 GTSNPN, CDR2 SVGIG (reference sequence). The CDR3 here is CAWSGSPAKF. The CDR3, as DNA: TGTGCCTGGAGTGGGAGTCCGGCAAAGTTC. The whole variable domain, filled in from reference TRBV30 and TRBJ1-2, reads SQTIHQWPATLVQPVGSPLSLECTVEGTSNPNLYWYRQAAGRGLQLLFYSVGIGQISSEVPQNLSASRPQDRQFILSSKKLLLSDSGFYLCAWSGSPAKFGSGTRLTVV.

V and J are TRBV29-1 and TRBJ1-4; 7 bases are a match to TRBD1. CDR1 is SQVTM and CDR2 is ANQGSEA in the germline V gene. V was pared by 0 bases and J by 7 bases, with 17 bases of the junction left unmatched. The CDR3 has 18 residues. CDR3 region: CSVEDSPPPTGFGEKLFF. The CDR3 nucleotides are TGCAGCGTTGAAGATTCACCGCCCCCGACAGGGTTTGGTGAAAAACTGTTTTTT.

V is TRBV6-2 or TRBV6-3 and J is TRBJ2-3, with TRBD1 identical over 7 bases. Germline CDR1 reads MNHEY; CDR2 reads SVGEGT. This CDR3 contains 15 residues. After removal of 5 bases from V and 1 base from J, the junction contained 6 bases not matched to a gene. The CDR3 DNA sequence: TGTGCCAGCAGTAAAAGGGACAGCCGCACAGATACGCAGTATTTT. Its protein product is CASSKRDSRTDTQYF.

This chain joins TRBV10-2 and TRBJ1-2; no clear D. CDR1 and CDR2 from the germline V gene are WSHSY and SAAADI. The CDR3 runs to 14 residues. The V end was cut by 0 bases, the J end by 3 bases, with 8 bases between. CDR3 loop: CASSESDGYYGYTF. CDR3 nucleotide sequence: TGCGCCAGCAGTGAGTCGGACGGCTACTATGGCTACACCTTC.

This clonotype occurred many times. The chain has TRBV30 and TRBJ1-1; no definite D call. The V end was cut by 8 bases, the J end by 5 bases, with 9 bases between. CDR3 length: 10 amino acids. In germline, CDR1 is GTSNPN, CDR2 SVGIG (reference sequence). The CDR3 protein is CALWDTEAFF. CDR3 coding DNA: TGTGCCCTCTGGGATACTGAAGCTTTCTTT. The full variable domain, with the rest looked up from reference TRBV30 and TRBJ1-1, is SQTIHQWPATLVQPVGSPLSLECTVEGTSNPNLYWYRQAAGRGLQLLFYSVGIGQISSEVPQNLSASRPQDRQFILSSKKLLLSDSGFYLCALWDTEAFFGQGTRLTVV.

CDR3 sequence (DNA): TGCGCCAGCAGCCACCCAGGATCTCTTGGTGGCTACACCTTC. The encoded protein is CASSHPGSLGGYTF. J is TRBJ1-2 and V is TRBV4-1; D is uncertain. This CDR3 comprises 14 residues. CDR1 and CDR2 (germline): MGHRA, YSYEKL. Deletions cut 3 bases from V and 7 bases from J, with 15 bases between.

This clonotype was observed a few times. The chain recombines TRBV28 with TRBJ1-5; D gene unclear. The germline V gene has CDR1 MDHEN and CDR2 SYDVKM. The CDR3 has 14 residues. V dropped 4 bases and J dropped 3 bases, with 10 bases sitting between them. Written as DNA, the CDR3 is TGTGCCAGCAGTTCCGGGTATAACAATCAGCCCCAGCATTTT. Translated, it gives CASSSGYNNQPQHF. The whole variable domain, remainder taken from reference TRBV28 and TRBJ1-5, is DVKVTQSSRYLVKRTGEKVFLECVQDMDHENMFWYRQDPGLGLRLIYFSYDVKMKEKGDIPEGYSVSREKKERFSLILESASTNQTSMYLCASSSGYNNQPQHFGDGTRLSIL.

In this sample, this clonotype turned up many times. V gene TRBV7-6 combines with J gene TRBJ2-7; no definite D call. This CDR3 is 13 amino acids long. Trimming removed 4 bases from V and 3 bases from J, with 10 bases in between. The V gene's germline CDR1 is SGHVS and CDR2 FNYEAQ. The CDR3 here is CASSYSQSYEQYF. The CDR3, as DNA: TGTGCCAGCAGCTACAGTCAGAGCTACGAGCAGTACTTC. Drawing the rest from reference TRBV7-6 and TRBJ2-7, the complete variable domain is GAGVSQSPRYKVTKRGQDVALRCDPISGHVSLYWYRQALGQGPEFLTYFNYEAQQDKSGLPNDRFSAERPEGSISTLTIQRTEQRDSAMYRCASSYSQSYEQYFGPGTRLTVT.

This clonotype was seen many times. The V and J genes are TRBV6-1 and TRBJ2-3; 12 positions match TRBD2. This CDR3 is built from 14 residues. CDR1 MNHNS and CDR2 SASEGT come from the germline V gene. After removal of 6 bases from V and 7 bases from J, the junction contained 5 bases not matched to a gene. The CDR3 protein is CASRRTSGIHTQYF. CDR3 coding DNA: TGTGCCAGCAGAAGGACTAGCGGGATACATACGCAGTATTTT.

This clonotype was seen a few times. The rearrangement links TRBV5-6 to TRBJ2-3; unclear D gene. The V end was cut by 5 bases, the J end by 1 base, with 14 bases between. Per the germline V gene, CDR1 is SGHDT and CDR2 is YYEEEE. This CDR3 is 15 amino acids long. CDR3 protein: CASRSGFGGTDTQYF. The CDR3 DNA reads TGTGCCAGCAGATCAGGCTTCGGCGGCACAGATACGCAGTATTTT.

Ten or more counts support this clonotype. V and J are TRBV15 and TRBJ2-3; TRBD1 matches at 8 bases. Germline CDR1 reads LNHNV; CDR2 reads YYDKDF (reference sequence). V was clipped by 4 bases and J by 4 bases; unmatched bases: 13. This CDR3 contains 17 residues. CDR3 DNA: TGTGCCACCAGCACCCGACTGGACAGGGATAGTCCAGATACGCAGTATTTT. Translating gives CATSTRLDRDSPDTQYF. Full variable domain (missing parts from reference TRBV15 and TRBJ2-3): DAMVIQNPRYQVTQFGKPVTLSCSQTLNHNVMYWYQQKSSQAPKLLFHYYDKDFNNEADTPDNFQSRRPNTSFCFLDIRSPGLGDTAMYLCATSTRLDRDSPDTQYFGPGTRLTVL.

There are many counts of this clonotype. J is TRBJ2-3 and V is TRBV29-1; 13 bases map to TRBD2. The germline gives CDR1 SQVTM, CDR2 ANQGSEA. The CDR3 is 18 residues long. V shed 0 bases, J shed 2 bases, and the junction held 8 bases outside the gene matches. The CDR3 bases are TGCAGCGTTGAAGAACTAGCGGGAGGGCCGTATAACACAGATACGCAGTATTTT. It translates to CSVEELAGGPYNTDTQYF.